The 30 T cell receptor beta chains listed next were all sequenced from one sample in a study of relationships among human T cell subsets. CD4+CD25+ regulatory T cells came from anti-CD25 bead selection of positively selected CD4+ cells. TCR alpha and beta CDR3s were amplified from mRNA by semiquantitative ARM-PCR. Tagged nested gene-specific primers were used first, then communal superprimers amplified exponentially. From the multiplex PCR reads, TCRdb called clonotypes with MiXCR, one entry per CDR3 protein. The data hold more than 13,000 distinct CDR3 sequences, with around 60% observed a single time. The sample was Tregs sorted from blood. These receptors were collected from a man aged 35-49 years in good health.

The chain combines TRBV11-2 with TRBJ2-7, with unresolved D. Trimming shortened V by 1 base and J by 3 bases, and 4 bases separated the two germline ends. Germline V gives CDR1 SGHAT, CDR2 FQNNGV. There are 12 residues in the CDR3. CDR3 sequence (DNA): TGTGCCAGCAGCTTAGTCAGCTACGAGCAGTACTTC. It is translated as CASSLVSYEQYF.

This rearrangement joins TRBV11-2 to TRBJ2-3; tentatively, D is TRBD1 or TRBD2 (7 bases each). Germline-derived CDR1 and CDR2 are SGHAT and FQNNGV. This CDR3 region has 16 residues. Trimming removed 0 bases at V and 6 bases at J, with 16 bases between. CDR3 in amino acids: CASSLDWGGGQDTQYF. CDR3 sequence (DNA): TGTGCCAGCAGCTTAGACTGGGGAGGGGGACAGGATACGCAGTATTTT. Looking up the rest from reference TRBV11-2 and TRBJ2-3 gives the full variable domain: EAGVAQSPRYKIIEKRQSVAFWCNPISGHATLYWYQQILGQGPKLLIQFQNNGVVDDSQLPKDRFSAERLKGVDSTLKIQPAKLEDSAVYLCASSLDWGGGQDTQYFGPGTRLTVL.

V is TRBV6-5 and J is TRBJ1-6, with D perhaps TRBD1 (6 bases). V was trimmed by 6 bases and J by 10 bases, leaving 13 bases between them. In germline, CDR1 is MNHEY, CDR2 SVGAGI. This CDR3 region has 13 residues. CDR3 sequence (DNA): TGTGCCAGCAGACTAGGGGGGCCCTCACCCCTCCACTTT. This encodes CASRLGGPSPLHF.

The chain combines TRBV6-1 with TRBJ2-3, with 10 bases matching TRBD1. Germline assignment: CDR1 MNHNS and CDR2 SASEGT. J gave up 3 bases and V 9 bases, and 9 bases lay outside the gene matches. This CDR3 is 15 amino acids long. CDR3 region: CASRDRGLGTDTQYF. CDR3 in DNA: TGTGCCAGTAGGGACAGGGGCCTTGGGACAGATACGCAGTATTTT.

This clonotype has a handful of counts. J is TRBJ2-1 and V is TRBV4-1, with TRBD2 as a possible D gene (6 bases). Germline CDR1 MGHRA, CDR2 YSYEKL. The CDR3 sequence is 13 residues long. V lost 3 bases to trimming and J lost 4 bases, with 7 bases between them. CDR3 region: CASSHREYNEQFF. The CDR3 nucleotides are TGCGCCAGCAGCCACCGGGAGTACAATGAGCAGTTCTTC.

CDR3 sequence (DNA): TGTGCCATTGCCCCTGACACTAGGAACGAGCAGTACTTC. This gives the protein CAIAPDTRNEQYF. This chain uses TRBV10-3 with TRBJ2-7; D perhaps matches TRBD2 (5 bases). The germline CDR1 and CDR2 sequences are ENHRY and SYGVKD. The V and J ends lost 9 bases and 5 bases respectively, with 17 bases between them. This CDR3 is 13 amino acids long.

The chain employs TRBV4-1 and TRBJ1-2, with 9 bases identical to TRBD1. With V trimmed by 2 bases and J by 3 bases, 4 bases remained unmatched. There are 15 residues in the CDR3. CDR1 MGHRA and CDR2 YSYEKL come from the germline V gene. CDR3 sequence (DNA): TGCGCCAGCAGCCAACCGACAGGGGGTGACTATGGCTACACCTTC. It is translated as CASSQPTGGDYGYTF.

The V call is TRBV4-1, the J call TRBJ2-5; D unclear. From germline, CDR1 is MGHRA and CDR2 YSYEKL. This CDR3 is built from 17 residues. Trimming removed 0 bases at V and 2 bases at J, with 16 bases between. CDR3 sequence: CASSQEIALLGQETQYF. As DNA, the CDR3 is TGCGCCAGCAGCCAAGAGATCGCCCTCCTTGGGCAAGAGACCCAGTACTTC.

The rearrangement links TRBV24-1 to TRBJ2-7; no clear D. Trimming pared 4 bases from V and 4 bases from J, leaving 10 bases between. This CDR3 has 13 residues. CDR1 is KGHDR and CDR2 is SFDVKD in the germline V gene. CDR3 in DNA: TGTGCCACCAGTGAAGTTGAAGGTTACGAGCAGTACTTC. Protein product: CATSEVEGYEQYF.

The genes are TRBV29-1 and TRBJ1-1, with 11 bases identical to TRBD1. Germline V lookup: CDR1 SQVTM, CDR2 ANQGSEA. The V gene end was trimmed by 7 bases and the J gene end by 5 bases; junction bases not matched to a gene: 6. This CDR3 region has 13 residues. CDR3 DNA: TGCAGCGGCGGACAGGGGGCTCAGACTGAAGCTTTCTTT. This sequence encodes CSGGQGAQTEAFF.

The chain has TRBV10-3 and TRBJ2-4; tentatively, D is TRBD1 (6 bases). This CDR3 is built from 13 residues. Trimming pared 4 bases from V and 8 bases from J, leaving 12 bases between. Germline CDR1 and CDR2: ENHRY and SYGVKD. CDR3 protein: CAISASQGDIQYF. CDR3 coding DNA: TGTGCCATCAGTGCCTCACAGGGAGACATTCAGTACTTC.

This clonotype appeared a few times. The chain carries TRBV4-1 and TRBJ2-2, with TRBD1 identical over 9 bases. CDR3 length: 16 amino acids. J lost 5 bases, V lost 4 bases, and 8 bases had no gene match. The germline V gene has CDR1 MGHRA and CDR2 YSYEKL. In DNA, the CDR3 is TGCGCCAGCAGCCGCCCGGGACAGGGCTTTACCGGGGAGCTGTTTTTT. It yields the protein CASSRPGQGFTGELFF.

This chain links TRBV30 with TRBJ1-1; D uncertain. Germline CDR1 reads GTSNPN; CDR2 reads SVGIG (reference sequence). The CDR3 length is 11 residues. The chain's CDR3 is CASNWDTEAFF. DNA of the CDR3: TGTGCTTCTAATTGGGACACTGAAGCTTTCTTT.

This clonotype appeared once. This sequence joins TRBV12-3 or TRBV12-4 and TRBJ1-1; D remains unclear. The CDR3 length is 13 residues. The V and J ends lost 2 bases and 4 bases respectively, with 8 bases between them. Written as DNA, the CDR3 is TGTGCCAGCAGTTTATTCGAGGGCACTGAAGCTTTCTTT. It yields the protein CASSLFEGTEAFF.

The chain couples TRBV7-6 to TRBJ2-5, with 9 bases identical to TRBD1. Unmatched junction bases numbered 9, after V lost 2 bases and J lost 5 bases. CDR1 and CDR2 from the germline V gene are SGHVS and FNYEAQ. The CDR3 is 16 residues long. The CDR3 spells CASSLQTDRGFETQYF. The CDR3 nucleotides are TGTGCCAGCAGCTTACAGACGGACAGGGGATTCGAGACCCAGTACTTC.

This clonotype was seen a single time. This chain joins TRBV4-2 and TRBJ2-1; D possibly corresponds to TRBD2 (6 bases). Germline V CDR1 and CDR2: LGHNA, YNFKEQ. V lost 1 base, J lost 0 bases, and 16 bases lay in between. CDR3 length equals 18 residues. The CDR3 nucleotides are TGTGCCAGCAGCCAAGGGAGGGCGGGCCGGAGCTCCTACAATGAGCAGTTCTTC. Its translation: CASSQGRAGRSSYNEQFF.

This chain links TRBV30 with TRBJ1-1; unclear D gene. Germline V gene data show CDR1 as GTSNPN and CDR2 as SVGIG (reference sequence). V was cut by 1 base and J by 3 bases, with 6 bases left in between. The length of the CDR3 is 12 residues. The CDR3 coding sequence is TGTGCCTGGAGTGGGAGTTACACTGAAGCTTTCTTT. This translates into CAWSGSYTEAFF.

This clonotype was picked up a small number of times. This chain connects TRBV19 to TRBJ2-3; D possibly uses TRBD1 or TRBD2 (6 bases each). This CDR3 has 15 residues. Trimming stripped 10 bases from V and 0 bases from J, with 17 bases between. Germline V CDR1 and CDR2: LNHDA, SQIVND (reference sequence). The DNA for the CDR3 is TGTGCCACCCAAGAGAGGGGGACTAGCACAGATACGCAGTATTTT. This codes for CATQERGTSTDTQYF.

CDR3 bases: TGTGCCAGCAGGTTGTCTGGGAGCAATCAGCCCCAGCATTTT. This codes for CASRLSGSNQPQHF. V gene TRBV3-1 combines with J gene TRBJ1-5; D not resolved. The CDR3 covers 14 residues. Trimming left V 6 bases short and J 1 base short, with 10 bases between. Germline assignment: CDR1 LGHDT and CDR2 YNNKEL (reference sequence).

The V call is TRBV12-3 or TRBV12-4, the J call TRBJ2-5; D is perhaps TRBD1 or TRBD2 (5 bases each). This CDR3 region has 14 residues. V was pared by 2 bases and J by 4 bases, with 11 bases between. CDR3 DNA sequence: TGTGCCAGCAGTTTATGGGGGTCCGGAGAGACCCAGTACTTC. Encoded protein: CASSLWGSGETQYF.

This chain uses TRBV5-6 with TRBJ2-1; 16 nucleotides agree with TRBD2. The CDR3 length is 19 residues. The germline gives CDR1 SGHDT, CDR2 YYEEEE. Germline trimming cut 3 bases from V and 2 bases from J; bases unmatched to any gene: 8. The DNA of the CDR3 is TGTGCCAGCAGCTGGAAGGGACTAGCGGGAGGGCCGGCCTACAATGAGCAGTTCTTC. This gives the protein CASSWKGLAGGPAYNEQFF.

This clonotype was recorded a few times. The chain is built from TRBV28 and TRBJ2-7; D is uncertain. Trimming took 5 bases from V and 1 from J, leaving 12 bases between them. Germline CDR1 and CDR2: MDHEN and SYDVKM. The CDR3 totals 14 residues. The CDR3, as DNA: TGTGCCAGCAGTGGCCGCAGAAGATCCTACGAGCAGTACTTC. Translated: CASSGRRRSYEQYF.

This clonotype was counted once. The chain links TRBV5-1 to TRBJ2-5; D is undetermined. The V end was cut by 4 bases, the J end by 4 bases, with 14 bases between. Germline V CDR1 and CDR2: SGHRS, YFSETQ. This CDR3 is 14 amino acids long. The CDR3 sequence: CASSIASPGETQYF. The CDR3 nucleotides are TGCGCCAGCAGCATCGCTAGTCCCGGAGAGACCCAGTACTTC.

The chain is built from TRBV5-6 and TRBJ2-1; 7 bases line up with TRBD2. There are 14 residues in the CDR3. V trimming: 5 bases; J trimming: 9 bases; junction bases outside the gene matches: 11. Germline loops: CDR1 SGHDT, CDR2 YYEEEE. The CDR3 nucleotides read TGTGCCAGCAGTTCTGGACTAGTGCGTGGTGAGCAGTTCTTC. Amino acid sequence: CASSSGLVRGEQFF.

The genes are TRBV3-1 and TRBJ2-3; D could derive from TRBD1 or TRBD2 (5 bases each). Germline CDR1 LGHDT, CDR2 YNNKEL (reference sequence). The V gene lost 0 bases and the J gene lost 5 bases, with 9 bases spanning the gap. There are 14 residues in the CDR3. The chain's CDR3 is CASSQEGRGDTQYF. The CDR3 DNA is TGTGCCAGCAGCCAAGAGGGACGTGGAGATACGCAGTATTTT.

In this sample, this clonotype turned up a few times. The chain has TRBV12-3 or TRBV12-4 and TRBJ2-1; D may be TRBD1 (6 bases). The CDR3 has 14 amino acids. V gave up 7 bases and J gave up 2 bases, with 12 bases separating them. The CDR3 spells CASIPRGTYNEQFF. CDR3 nucleotide sequence: TGTGCCAGCATCCCGAGGGGGACCTACAATGAGCAGTTCTTC.

This rearrangement joins TRBV27 to TRBJ1-1; TRBD1 agrees at 8 bases. The CDR3 is 13 amino acids. From germline, CDR1 is MNHEY and CDR2 SMNVEV (reference sequence). Losses at the gene ends were 5 bases for V and 4 bases for J; bases not matched to a gene: 3. The CDR3 loop reads CASSQGASTEAFF. CDR3 nucleotide sequence: TGTGCCAGCAGTCAGGGGGCGAGCACTGAAGCTTTCTTT.

This clonotype was found a few times. This sequence joins TRBV5-1 and TRBJ2-1; TRBD2 matches 8 bases. After removal of 4 bases from V and 5 bases from J, the junction contained 20 bases not matched to a gene. The length of the CDR3 is 19 residues. Germline CDR1 is SGHRS and CDR2 is YFSETQ. The CDR3 spells CASSTPQGRIAGYNNEQFF. CDR3 coding DNA: TGCGCCAGCAGCACCCCGCAGGGGAGGATAGCGGGGTACAACAATGAGCAGTTCTTC.

The J gene is TRBJ2-5, the V gene TRBV7-8; no clear D. This CDR3 is built from 12 residues. V was pared by 8 bases and J by 2 bases, with 9 bases between. The germline CDR1 and CDR2 sequences are SGHVS and FQNEAQ. The CDR3 bases are TGTGCCAGCGGTGCCACTCAAGAGACCCAGTACTTC. Residues: CASGATQETQYF. Supplemented by reference TRBV7-8 and TRBJ2-5, the full variable domain reads GAGVSQSPRYKVAKRGQDVALRCDPISGHVSLFWYQQALGQGPEFLTYFQNEAQLDKSGLPSDRFFAERPEGSVSTLKIQRTQQEDSAVYLCASGATQETQYFGPGTRLLVL.

V usage is TRBV28 and J usage is TRBJ2-5; D ambiguous. CDR3 length: 14 amino acids. Germline V CDR1 and CDR2: MDHEN, SYDVKM. V was trimmed by 3 bases and J by 2 bases, leaving 10 bases between them. The CDR3 protein is CASSFGGQQETQYF. The CDR3, as DNA: TGTGCCAGCAGTTTCGGTGGCCAACAAGAGACCCAGTACTTC.